The 10 T cell receptor beta chains below come from one sample, sequenced in a study of shared clonotypes between healthy human individuals. TCRdb's copy holds only in-frame clones and misses some; the assay was immunoSEQ multiplex PCR. Found here are around 990,000 clones, 60% to 85% of them singletons; the top ten hold 0.89%. What was sequenced was memory CD4+ T cells from PBMCs. Documented subset: CD45RA-negative fraction. Receptors were obtained from a man aged 18 to 29 in good health. Some clones in this sample may be carry-over from other donors' samples.

The CDR3, as DNA: TGTGCCAGCAGCCTTAGCCAGGCCGGGGAGCTGTTTTTT. This codes for CASSLSQAGELFF. The J gene is TRBJ2-2, the V gene TRBV7-9; D is unresolved. Trimming removed 5 bases at V and 6 bases at J, with 10 bases between. CDR3 size: 13 residues. Looked up from germline, CDR1 is SEHNR and CDR2 is FQNEAQ (reference sequence).

The V and J genes are TRBV14 and TRBJ2-1; 7 bases are shared with TRBD2. CDR3 size: 17 residues. Germline CDR1 and CDR2: SGHDN and FVKESK. V trimming: 0 bases; J trimming: 7 bases; junction bases outside the gene matches: 12. The CDR3 region has the DNA TGTGCCAGCAGCCAAGATCGGGCTAGCGGATATCTGAATGAGCAGTTCTTC. It specifies CASSQDRASGYLNEQFF.

V and J are TRBV9 and TRBJ2-1; possible D gene TRBD1, 5 bases. Germline V CDR1 and CDR2: SGDLS, YYNGEE. Between the trimmed V and J ends, which lost 2 bases and 9 bases, there was a span of 18 bases. The CDR3 runs to 15 residues. The CDR3 DNA reads as TGTGCCAGCAGCGTGTACACCACTTCTACAGGTGAGCAGTTCTTC. Amino acids: CASSVYTTSTGEQFF.

The V call is TRBV5-1, the J call TRBJ2-7; 9 nucleotides match TRBD2. V lost 4 bases to trimming and J lost 3 bases; unmatched junction nucleotides: 5. Per the germline V gene, CDR1 is SGHRS and CDR2 is YFSETQ. The CDR3 has 14 amino acids. The CDR3 DNA sequence: TGCGCCAGCAGCCTTGGCGGGAGGGACTACGAGCAGTACTTC. This translates into CASSLGGRDYEQYF.

The sample holds one count of this clone. V usage is TRBV18 and J usage is TRBJ2-7; D is perhaps TRBD2 (7 bases). CDR1 and CDR2 from the germline V gene are KGHSH and LQKENI. V shed 6 bases and J shed 3 bases, with 12 bases lying between them. CDR3 length equals 13 residues. The CDR3 DNA reads TGTGCCAGCTCCGGGGGGCCGGTCTACGAGCAGTACTTC. Its translation is CASSGGPVYEQYF.

This chain uses TRBV28 with TRBJ1-5; weak D call: TRBD1 (5 bases). V lost 5 bases to trimming and J lost 9 bases, with 11 bases between them. Per germline, CDR1 MDHEN and CDR2 SYDVKM. The length of the CDR3 is 12 residues. The CDR3 reads CASSTLGRPQHF. CDR3 coding DNA: TGTGCCAGCAGTACCCTGGGGCGGCCCCAGCATTTT.

This rearrangement joins TRBV6-4 to TRBJ2-3; D not certain. V lost 3 bases and J 1 base, leaving 14 bases between the germline ends. This CDR3 has 16 residues. CDR1 and CDR2 from the germline V gene are MRHNA and SNTAGT. In DNA form, the CDR3 reads TGTGCCAGCAGTGAAGCGAAGCGATACGGCACAGATACGCAGTATTTT. It translates to CASSEAKRYGTDTQYF.

V is TRBV7-8 and J is TRBJ1-4; no firm D call. The germline V gene has CDR1 SGHVS and CDR2 FQNEAQ. CDR3 length: 11 residues. V was trimmed by 4 bases and J by 6 bases, leaving 3 bases between them. As DNA, the CDR3 is TGTGCCAGCAGCTCGGATGAAAAACTGTTTTTT. This encodes CASSSDEKLFF. Filled out from reference TRBV7-8 and TRBJ1-4, the complete variable domain reads GAGVSQSPRYKVAKRGQDVALRCDPISGHVSLFWYQQALGQGPEFLTYFQNEAQLDKSGLPSDRFFAERPEGSVSTLKIQRTQQEDSAVYLCASSSDEKLFFGSGTQLSVL.

This chain connects TRBV28 to TRBJ1-3; D remains unclear. Germline values: CDR1 MDHEN, CDR2 SYDVKM. The CDR3 covers 14 residues. Trimming removed 7 bases from V and 0 bases from J, with 10 bases in between. CDR3 nucleotide sequence: TGTGCCAGCAAGGAAAGACACTCTGGAAACACCATATATTTT. Its translation is CASKERHSGNTIYF.

This chain connects TRBV5-1 to TRBJ2-1; no definite D call. Per germline, CDR1 SGHRS and CDR2 YFSETQ. Trimming took off 4 bases at V and 2 bases at J, with 10 bases between the two ends. This CDR3 region has 14 residues. Written as DNA, the CDR3 is TGCGCCAGCAGCCTGACGGAAACCTACAATGAGCAGTTCTTC. Translated, it gives CASSLTETYNEQFF.